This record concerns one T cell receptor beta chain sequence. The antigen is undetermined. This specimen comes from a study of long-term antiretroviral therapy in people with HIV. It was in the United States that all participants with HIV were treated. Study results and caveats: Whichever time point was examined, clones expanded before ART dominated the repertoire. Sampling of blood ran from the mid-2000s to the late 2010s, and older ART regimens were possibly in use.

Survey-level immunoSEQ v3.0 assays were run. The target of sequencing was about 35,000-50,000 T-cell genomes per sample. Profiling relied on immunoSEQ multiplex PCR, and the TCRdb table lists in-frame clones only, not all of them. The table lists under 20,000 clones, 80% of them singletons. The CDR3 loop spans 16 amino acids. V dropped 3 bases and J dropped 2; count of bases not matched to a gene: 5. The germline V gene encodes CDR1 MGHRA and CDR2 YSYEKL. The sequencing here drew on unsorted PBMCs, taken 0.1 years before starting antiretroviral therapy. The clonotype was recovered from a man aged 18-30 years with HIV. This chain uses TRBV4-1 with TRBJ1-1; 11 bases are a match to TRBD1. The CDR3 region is CASSQGTGGYNTEAFF. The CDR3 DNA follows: TGCGCCAGCAGCCAGGGGACAGGGGGTTATAACACTGAAGCTTTCTTT.